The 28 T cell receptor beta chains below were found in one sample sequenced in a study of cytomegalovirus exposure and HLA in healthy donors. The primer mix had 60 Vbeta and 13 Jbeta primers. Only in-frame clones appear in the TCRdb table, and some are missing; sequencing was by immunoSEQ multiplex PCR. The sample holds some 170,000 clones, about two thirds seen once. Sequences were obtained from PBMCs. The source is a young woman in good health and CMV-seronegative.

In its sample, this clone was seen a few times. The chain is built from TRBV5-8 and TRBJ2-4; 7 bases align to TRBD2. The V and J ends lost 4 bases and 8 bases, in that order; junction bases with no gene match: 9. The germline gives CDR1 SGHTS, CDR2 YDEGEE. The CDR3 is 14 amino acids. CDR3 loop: CASSPGTTRDIQYF. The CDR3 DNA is TGTGCCAGCAGCCCCGGGACTACACGTGACATTCAGTACTTC.

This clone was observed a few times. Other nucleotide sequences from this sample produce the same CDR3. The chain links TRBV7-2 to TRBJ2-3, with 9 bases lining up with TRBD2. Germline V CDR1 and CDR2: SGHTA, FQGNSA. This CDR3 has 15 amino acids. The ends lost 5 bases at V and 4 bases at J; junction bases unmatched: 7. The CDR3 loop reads CASSTLAGAPDTQYF. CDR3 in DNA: TGTGCCAGCAGCACGTTAGCGGGAGCTCCAGATACGCAGTATTTT.

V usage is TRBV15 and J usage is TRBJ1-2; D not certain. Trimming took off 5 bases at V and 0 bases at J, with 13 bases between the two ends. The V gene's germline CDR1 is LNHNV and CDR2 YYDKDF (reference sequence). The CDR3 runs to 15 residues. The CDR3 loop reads CATSGRVSANYGYTF. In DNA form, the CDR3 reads TGTGCCACCAGCGGCCGGGTCAGCGCTAACTATGGCTACACCTTC.

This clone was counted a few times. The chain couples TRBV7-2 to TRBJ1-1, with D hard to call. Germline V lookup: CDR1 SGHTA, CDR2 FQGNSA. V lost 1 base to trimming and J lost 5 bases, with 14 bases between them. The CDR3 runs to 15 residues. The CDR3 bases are TGTGCCAGCAGCTTAGTGAGGACCGGGGATACTGAAGCTTTCTTT. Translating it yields CASSLVRTGDTEAFF.

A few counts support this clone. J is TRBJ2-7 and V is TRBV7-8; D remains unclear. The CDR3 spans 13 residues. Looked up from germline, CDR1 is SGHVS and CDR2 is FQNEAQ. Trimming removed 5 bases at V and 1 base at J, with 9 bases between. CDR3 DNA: TGTGCCAGCAGCCCCGACATTTCCTACGAGCAGTACTTC. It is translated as CASSPDISYEQYF.

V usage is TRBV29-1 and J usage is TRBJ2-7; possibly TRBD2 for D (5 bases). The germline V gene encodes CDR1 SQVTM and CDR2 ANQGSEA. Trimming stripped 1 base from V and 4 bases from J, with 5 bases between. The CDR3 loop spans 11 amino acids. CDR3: CSVEGEYEQYF. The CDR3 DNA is TGCAGCGTTGAAGGGGAGTACGAGCAGTACTTC.

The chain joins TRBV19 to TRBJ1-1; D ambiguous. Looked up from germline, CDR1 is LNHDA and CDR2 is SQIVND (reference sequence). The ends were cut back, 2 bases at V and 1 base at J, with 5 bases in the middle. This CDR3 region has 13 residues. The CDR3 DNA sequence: TGTGCCAGTAGTATAATACAGAACACTGAAGCTTTCTTT. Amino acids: CASSIIQNTEAFF.

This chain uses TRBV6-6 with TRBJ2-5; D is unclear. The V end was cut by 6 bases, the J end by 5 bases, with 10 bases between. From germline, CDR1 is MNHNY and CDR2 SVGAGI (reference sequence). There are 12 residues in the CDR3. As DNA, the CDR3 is TGTGCCAGCAGCCTAAAACGGGAGACCCAGTACTTC. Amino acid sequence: CASSLKRETQYF.

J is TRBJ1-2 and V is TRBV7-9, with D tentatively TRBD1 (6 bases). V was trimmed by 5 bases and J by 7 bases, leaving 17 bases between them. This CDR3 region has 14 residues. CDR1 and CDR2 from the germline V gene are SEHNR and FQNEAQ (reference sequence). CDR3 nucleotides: TGTGCCAGCAGCGTCGTACAGGGTCCTTCTGGCTACACCTTC. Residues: CASSVVQGPSGYTF. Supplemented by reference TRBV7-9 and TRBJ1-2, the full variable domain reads DTGVSQNPRHKITKRGQNVTFRCDPISEHNRLYWYRQTLGQGPEFLTYFQNEAQLEKSRLLSDRFSAERPKGSFSTLEIQRTEQGDSAMYLCASSVVQGPSGYTFGSGTRLTVV.

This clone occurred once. This CDR3 is CASRMIGRGRDYEQYF. The DNA for the CDR3 is TGTGCCAGCAGGATGATCGGTCGCGGGAGGGACTACGAGCAGTACTTC. The chain carries TRBV5-8 and TRBJ2-7; 9 bases map to TRBD2. Trimming took 5 bases from V and 3 from J; bases not matched to a gene: 12. The CDR3 is 16 residues long. Germline CDR1 SGHTS, CDR2 YDEGEE.

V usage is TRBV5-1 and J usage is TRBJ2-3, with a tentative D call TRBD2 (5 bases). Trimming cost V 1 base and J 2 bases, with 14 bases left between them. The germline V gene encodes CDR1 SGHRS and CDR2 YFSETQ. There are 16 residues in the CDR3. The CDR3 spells CASSLSPGIPTDTQYF. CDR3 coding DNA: TGCGCCAGCAGCTTGAGTCCGGGAATACCCACAGATACGCAGTATTTT.

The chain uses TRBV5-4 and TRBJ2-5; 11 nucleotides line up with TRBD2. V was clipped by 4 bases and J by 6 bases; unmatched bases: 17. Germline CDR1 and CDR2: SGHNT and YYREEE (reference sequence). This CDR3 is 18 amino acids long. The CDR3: CASSPALGVTSGEKTQYF. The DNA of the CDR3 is TGTGCCAGCAGCCCAGCCCTGGGGGTGACTAGCGGGGAGAAGACCCAGTACTTC.

The CDR3 nucleotides are TGTGCCAGCAGCGCAGGACTAGCGAGTAGCACAGATACGCAGTATTTT. Translating gives CASSAGLASSTDTQYF. The chain is built from TRBV7-9 and TRBJ2-3; 9 bases are a match to TRBD2. This CDR3 has 16 amino acids. With 5 bases clipped from V and 0 bases from J, the junction kept 6 bases outside the gene matches. The germline CDR1 and CDR2 sequences are SEHNR and FQNEAQ (reference sequence).

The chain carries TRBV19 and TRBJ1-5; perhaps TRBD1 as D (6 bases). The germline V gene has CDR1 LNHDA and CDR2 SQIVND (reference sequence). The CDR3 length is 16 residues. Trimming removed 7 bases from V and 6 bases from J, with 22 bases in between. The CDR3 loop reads CASNPWGTRLGQPQHF. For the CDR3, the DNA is TGTGCCAGTAATCCCTGGGGGACACGGTTGGGTCAGCCCCAGCATTTT. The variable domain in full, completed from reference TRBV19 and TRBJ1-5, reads DGGITQSPKYLFRKEGQNVTLSCEQNLNHDAMYWYRQDPGQGLRLIYYSQIVNDFQKGDIAEGYSVSREKKESFPLTVTSAQKNPTAFYLCASNPWGTRLGQPQHFGDGTRLSIL.

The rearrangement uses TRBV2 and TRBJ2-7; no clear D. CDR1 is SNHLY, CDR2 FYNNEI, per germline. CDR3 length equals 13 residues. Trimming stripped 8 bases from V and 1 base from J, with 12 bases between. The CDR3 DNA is TGTGCCAGCGTTCAGCGCCCTTCCTACGAGCAGTACTTC. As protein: CASVQRPSYEQYF.

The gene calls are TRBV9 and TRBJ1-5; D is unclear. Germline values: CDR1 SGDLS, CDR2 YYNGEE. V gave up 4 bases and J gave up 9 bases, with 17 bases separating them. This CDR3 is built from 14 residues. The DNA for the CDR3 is TGTGCCAGCAGCCAGGAGGCAGGCAGTTGGCCCCAGCATTTT. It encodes CASSQEAGSWPQHF.

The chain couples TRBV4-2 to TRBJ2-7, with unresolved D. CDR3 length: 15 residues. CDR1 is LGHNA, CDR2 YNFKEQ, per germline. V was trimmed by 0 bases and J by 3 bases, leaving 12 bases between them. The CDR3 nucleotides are TGTGCCAGCAGCCAAGACGTTTCGGCGGACTACGAGCAGTACTTC. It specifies CASSQDVSADYEQYF.

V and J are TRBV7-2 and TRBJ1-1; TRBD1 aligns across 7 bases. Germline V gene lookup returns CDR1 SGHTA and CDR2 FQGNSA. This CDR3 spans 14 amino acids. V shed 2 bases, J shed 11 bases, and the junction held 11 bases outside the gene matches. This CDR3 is CASSLRGLFTGAFF. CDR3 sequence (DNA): TGTGCCAGCAGCTTAAGGGGGCTTTTTACAGGGGCTTTCTTT.

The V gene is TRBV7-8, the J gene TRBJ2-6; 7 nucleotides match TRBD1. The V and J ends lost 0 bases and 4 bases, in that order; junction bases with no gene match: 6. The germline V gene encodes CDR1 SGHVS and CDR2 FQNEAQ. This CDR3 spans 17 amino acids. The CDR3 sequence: CASSLAPDRAGANVLTF. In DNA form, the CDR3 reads TGTGCCAGCAGCTTAGCACCAGACAGGGCCGGGGCCAACGTCCTGACTTTC.

CDR3 sequence: CASSQEAPGIHEQYF. In DNA, the CDR3 is TGCGCCAGCAGCCAAGAGGCACCGGGGATCCACGAGCAGTACTTC. The chain has TRBV4-3 and TRBJ2-7; TRBD2 is a possible D gene (5 bases). Trimming removed 0 bases from V and 5 bases from J, with 14 bases in between. CDR3 size: 15 residues. Germline V lookup: CDR1 LGHNA, CDR2 YSLEER.

In nucleotides, the CDR3 is TGTGCCAGCAGCCCCCAGGGCGGGGGGCAAGAGACCCAGTACTTC. Translating it yields CASSPQGGGQETQYF. The chain recombines TRBV28 with TRBJ2-5, with TRBD2 matching over 8 bases. Germline-derived CDR1 and CDR2 are MDHEN and SYDVKM. The V and J ends lost 6 bases and 2 bases, in that order; junction bases with no gene match: 8. This CDR3 contains 15 residues.

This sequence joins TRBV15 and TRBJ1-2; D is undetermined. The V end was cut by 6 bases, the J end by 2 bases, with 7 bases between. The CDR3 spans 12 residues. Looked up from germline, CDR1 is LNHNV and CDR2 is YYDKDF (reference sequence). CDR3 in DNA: TGTGCCACCAGAGGAGGCAACTATGGCTACACCTTC. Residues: CATRGGNYGYTF. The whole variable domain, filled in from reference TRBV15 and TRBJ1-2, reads DAMVIQNPRYQVTQFGKPVTLSCSQTLNHNVMYWYQQKSSQAPKLLFHYYDKDFNNEADTPDNFQSRRPNTSFCFLDIRSPGLGDTAMYLCATRGGNYGYTFGSGTRLTVV.

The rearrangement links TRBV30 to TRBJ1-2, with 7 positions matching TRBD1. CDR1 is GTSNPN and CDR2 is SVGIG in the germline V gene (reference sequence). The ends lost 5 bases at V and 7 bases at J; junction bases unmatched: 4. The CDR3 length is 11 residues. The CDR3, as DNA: TGTGCCTGGCGAGGGGGCGGTGGCTACACCTTC. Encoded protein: CAWRGGGGYTF.

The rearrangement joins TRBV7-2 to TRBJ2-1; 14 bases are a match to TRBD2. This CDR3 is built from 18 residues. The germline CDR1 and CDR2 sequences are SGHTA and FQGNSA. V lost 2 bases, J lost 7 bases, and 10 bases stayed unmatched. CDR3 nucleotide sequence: TGTGCCAGCAGCTTATTACCCGGGACTAGCGGGGGTGAGAATGAGCAGTTCTTC. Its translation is CASSLLPGTSGGENEQFF.

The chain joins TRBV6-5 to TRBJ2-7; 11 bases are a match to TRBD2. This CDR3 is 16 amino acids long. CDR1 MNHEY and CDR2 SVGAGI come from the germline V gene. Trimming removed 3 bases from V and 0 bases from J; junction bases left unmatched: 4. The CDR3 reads CASSYPGTSGSYEQYF. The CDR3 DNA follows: TGTGCCAGCAGTTATCCCGGGACTAGCGGCTCCTACGAGCAGTACTTC.

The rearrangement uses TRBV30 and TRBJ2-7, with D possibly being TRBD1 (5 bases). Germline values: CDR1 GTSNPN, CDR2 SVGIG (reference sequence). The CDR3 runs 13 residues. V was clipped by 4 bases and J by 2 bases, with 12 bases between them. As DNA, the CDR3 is TGTGCCTGGACTAAGGACACAGCCTACGAGCAGTACTTC. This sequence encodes CAWTKDTAYEQYF. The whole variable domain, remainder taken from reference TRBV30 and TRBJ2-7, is SQTIHQWPATLVQPVGSPLSLECTVEGTSNPNLYWYRQAAGRGLQLLFYSVGIGQISSEVPQNLSASRPQDRQFILSSKKLLLSDSGFYLCAWTKDTAYEQYFGPGTRLTVT.

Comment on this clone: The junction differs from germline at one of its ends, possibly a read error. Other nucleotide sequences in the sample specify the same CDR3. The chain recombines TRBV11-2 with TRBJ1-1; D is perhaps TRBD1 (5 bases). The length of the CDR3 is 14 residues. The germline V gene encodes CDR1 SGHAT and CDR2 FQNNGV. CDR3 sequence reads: CASSLLPGYTEAFF. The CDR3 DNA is TGTGCCAGCAGCTTGTTACCAGGGTACACCGAAGCTTTCTTT.

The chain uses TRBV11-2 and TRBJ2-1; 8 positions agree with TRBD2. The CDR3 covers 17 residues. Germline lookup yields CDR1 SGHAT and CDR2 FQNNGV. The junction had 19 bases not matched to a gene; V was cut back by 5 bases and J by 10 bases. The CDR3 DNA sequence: TGTGCCAGCAGCAATCTAGCGGGCCTGGGCGTGAGAAGGGAGCAGTTCTTC. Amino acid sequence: CASSNLAGLGVRREQFF.